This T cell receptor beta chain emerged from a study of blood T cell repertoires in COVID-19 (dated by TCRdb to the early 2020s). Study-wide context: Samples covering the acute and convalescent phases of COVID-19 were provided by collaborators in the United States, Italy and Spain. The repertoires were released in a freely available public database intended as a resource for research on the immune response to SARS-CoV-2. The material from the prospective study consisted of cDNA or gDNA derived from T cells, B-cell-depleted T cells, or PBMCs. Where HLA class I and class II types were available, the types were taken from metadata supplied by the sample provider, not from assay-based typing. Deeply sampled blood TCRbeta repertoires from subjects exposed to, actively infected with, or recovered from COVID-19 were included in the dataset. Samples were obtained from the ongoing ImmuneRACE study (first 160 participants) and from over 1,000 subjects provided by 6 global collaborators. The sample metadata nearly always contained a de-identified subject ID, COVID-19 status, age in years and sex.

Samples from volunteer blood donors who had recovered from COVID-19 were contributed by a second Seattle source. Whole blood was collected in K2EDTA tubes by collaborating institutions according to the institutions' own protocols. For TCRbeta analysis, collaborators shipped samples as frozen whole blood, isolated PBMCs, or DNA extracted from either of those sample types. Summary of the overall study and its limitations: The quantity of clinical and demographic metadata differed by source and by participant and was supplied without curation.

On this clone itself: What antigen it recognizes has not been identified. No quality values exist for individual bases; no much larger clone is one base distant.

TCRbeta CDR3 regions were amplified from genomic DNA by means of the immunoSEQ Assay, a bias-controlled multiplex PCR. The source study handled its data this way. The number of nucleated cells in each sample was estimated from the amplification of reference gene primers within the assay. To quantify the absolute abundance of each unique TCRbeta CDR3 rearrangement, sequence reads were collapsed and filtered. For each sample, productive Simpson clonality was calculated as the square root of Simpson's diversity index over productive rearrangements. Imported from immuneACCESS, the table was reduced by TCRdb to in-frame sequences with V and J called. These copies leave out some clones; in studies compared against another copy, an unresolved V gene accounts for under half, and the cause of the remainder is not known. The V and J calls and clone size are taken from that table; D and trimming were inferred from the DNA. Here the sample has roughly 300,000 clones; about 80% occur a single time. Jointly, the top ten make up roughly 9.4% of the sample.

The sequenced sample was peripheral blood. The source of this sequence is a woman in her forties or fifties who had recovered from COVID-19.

The CDR3 in this case is CASKGRAGANVLTF. The DNA sequence is TGTGCCAGTAAGGGCAGGGCCGGGGCCAACGTCCTGACTTTC. Rearrangement joined TRBV19 to TRBJ2-6; the D gene is perhaps TRBD1, from 5 matching bases. Spanning cysteine to phenylalanine, the CDR3 consists of 14 amino acids. Only the CDR3 DNA stays, 42 bases, in frame from base 1. The germline V gene (reference sequence) supplies CDR1 LNHDA and CDR2 SQIVND. At the junction V is shortened by 7 bases and J by 4 bases, with 11 bases in between.